This T cell receptor (beta chain) was sequenced during a study of blood T cell repertoires in COVID-19. Whole-study context: Sample material is recorded as cDNA or gDNA derived from T cells, B-cell-depleted T cells, or PBMCs.

CDR3 length equals 11 residues. The trim removed 6 bases at V and 8 bases at J, leaving 5 bases unmatched. Germline-derived CDR1 and CDR2 are DFQATT and SNEGSKA (reference sequence). As processed by the authors: Estimation of nucleated cell counts was performed using reference gene primer amplification. Produced via immunoSEQ multiplex PCR; TCRdb's table is partial and in-frame only. V and J calls and clone size follow that table, whereas D and trimming were derived from the DNA. The sample contains nearly 50,000 clones, 65% to 90% of which appear only once. The clonotype originates from an elderly woman with COVID-19, enrolled during active disease. The sequenced sample consisted of peripheral blood. The chain joins TRBV20-1 to TRBJ2-3; 7 bases match TRBD2. Written as DNA, the CDR3 is TGCAGTGCCAAACTAGCGAGTACGCAGTATTTT. This translates into CSAKLASTQYF.